The 18 T cell receptor beta chains reported below all come from one sample, sequenced in a study of shared clonotypes between healthy human individuals. Profiled with immunoSEQ multiplex PCR; TCRdb holds only in-frame clones, not every one. The sample holds roughly 2.5 million clones; 90% to 95% are singletons and the top ten take more than 0.12%. Input material: naive CD4+ T cells sorted from blood. Subset meaning: CD45RA+ positively selected. These receptors came from a man between 18 and 29 years old in good health.

The rearrangement links TRBV6-5 to TRBJ1-2; the D is unclear. CDR3 length: 13 amino acids. Germline CDR1 MNHEY, CDR2 SVGAGI. The V end was cut by 4 bases, the J end by 4 bases, with 10 bases between. CDR3 residues: CASSSRGSYGYTF. The CDR3 DNA follows: TGTGCCAGCAGTTCCCGGGGTTCCTATGGCTACACCTTC.

The rearrangement links TRBV7-8 to TRBJ2-1; 13 bases line up with TRBD2. Trimming took 3 bases from V and 9 from J; bases not matched to a gene: 11. Germline V gene data show CDR1 as SGHVS and CDR2 as FQNEAQ. This CDR3 is built from 17 residues. CDR3 DNA: TGTGCCAGCAGCTTCCGCCGGACTAGCGGGAGCTCAGGTGAGCAGTTCTTC. Translation: CASSFRRTSGSSGEQFF.

V gene TRBV7-2 combines with J gene TRBJ2-5; D is perhaps TRBD1 (6 bases). This CDR3 has 14 residues. V was trimmed by 6 bases and J by 2 bases, leaving 13 bases between them. Per the germline V gene, CDR1 is SGHTA and CDR2 is FQGNSA. The CDR3 DNA reads TGTGCCAGCAGGAGGACAGCCGGACAAGAGACCCAGTACTTC. It codes for CASRRTAGQETQYF.

In regard to this clone: This CDR3 is also generated by other DNA sequences in the sample. V usage is TRBV28 and J usage is TRBJ2-3, with 12 bases aligning to TRBD2. Germline V CDR1 and CDR2: MDHEN, SYDVKM. This CDR3 is 16 amino acids long. V trimming: 5 bases; J trimming: 3 bases; junction bases outside the gene matches: 6. The chain's CDR3 is CASSSGLAGGTDTQYF. The DNA for the CDR3 is TGTGCCAGCAGTAGCGGGCTAGCGGGGGGGACAGATACGCAGTATTTT.

The genes are TRBV6-1 and TRBJ2-5, with D perhaps TRBD1 or TRBD2 (6 bases each). The V gene lost 7 bases and the J gene lost 0 bases, with 15 bases spanning the gap. The CDR3 sequence is 15 residues long. Per the germline V gene, CDR1 is MNHNS and CDR2 is SASEGT. The CDR3 coding sequence is TGTGCCAGCAATTTACAGGGACTGTACCAAGAGACCCAGTACTTC. Translated, it gives CASNLQGLYQETQYF.

The V and J genes are TRBV11-3 and TRBJ2-7; perhaps D is TRBD1 or TRBD2 (5 bases each). Germline CDR1 reads SGHNT; CDR2 reads YENEEA. This CDR3 has 16 amino acids. V gave up 4 bases and J gave up 7 bases, with 23 bases separating them. CDR3 amino acids: CASSSWGAADSMEQYF. The CDR3, as DNA: TGTGCCAGCAGCTCCTGGGGAGCGGCAGACAGTATGGAGCAGTACTTC.

The rearrangement links TRBV11-2 to TRBJ2-5, with D maybe TRBD2 (6 bases). Trimming pared 5 bases from V and 2 bases from J, leaving 18 bases between. The CDR3 consists of 16 residues. CDR1 SGHAT and CDR2 FQNNGV come from the germline V gene. In DNA form, the CDR3 reads TGTGCCAGCAGCAGAGAGAGCGGGTGGGAGCAAGAGACCCAGTACTTC. This gives the protein CASSRESGWEQETQYF.

CDR3 sequence reads: CASSPIYSTGLAGGSTDTQYF. CDR3 bases: TGTGCCAGCTCACCGATTTATTCGACGGGACTAGCGGGGGGTAGCACAGATACGCAGTATTTT. The rearrangement links TRBV18 to TRBJ2-3, with 15 positions matching TRBD2. V gave up 3 bases and J gave up 0 bases; unmatched junction bases: 13. The CDR3 extends over 21 amino acids. Germline V gene lookup returns CDR1 KGHSH and CDR2 LQKENI.

Concerning this clone: Different DNA sequences within this sample yield the same CDR3. The V call is TRBV15, the J call TRBJ2-1; 8 bases agree with TRBD1. Germline V gene lookup returns CDR1 LNHNV and CDR2 YYDKDF (reference sequence). This CDR3 is 13 amino acids long. V dropped 3 bases and J dropped 10; count of bases not matched to a gene: 5. In DNA form, the CDR3 reads TGTGCCACCAGCAGGGACAGGGTAGGGGAGCAGTTCTTC. Protein product: CATSRDRVGEQFF.

This clone was counted once. This CDR3 is also generated by other DNA sequences in the sample. The chain carries TRBV18 and TRBJ2-3; D is unclear. V was clipped by 3 bases and J by 0 bases, with 7 bases between them. The germline V gene has CDR1 KGHSH and CDR2 LQKENI. This CDR3 is 14 amino acids long. CDR3 amino acids: CASSPGSSTDTQYF. In DNA form, the CDR3 reads TGTGCCAGCTCACCGGGCAGCAGCACAGATACGCAGTATTTT.

The rearrangement uses TRBV27 and TRBJ1-2; D is unresolved. Germline loops: CDR1 MNHEY, CDR2 SMNVEV (reference sequence). The germline V and J ends were trimmed by 6 bases and 4 bases, with 12 bases remaining between them. CDR3 length equals 13 residues. The CDR3 coding sequence is TGTGCCAGCAGCCGTGCTGCCGCCTATGGCTACACCTTC. Its translation: CASSRAAAYGYTF.

J is TRBJ2-3 and V is TRBV5-1; TRBD2 matches at 9 bases. V was clipped by 4 bases and J by 0 bases; unmatched bases: 3. This CDR3 region has 15 residues. From germline, CDR1 is SGHRS and CDR2 YFSETQ. For the CDR3, the DNA is TGCGCCAGCAGCCGCGGGGGGGCCAGCACAGATACGCAGTATTTT. Translated, it gives CASSRGGASTDTQYF.

The chain carries TRBV5-1 and TRBJ2-2; 8 bases align to TRBD1. CDR3 size: 15 residues. Germline CDR1 is SGHRS and CDR2 is YFSETQ. The V and J ends lost 0 bases and 6 bases, in that order; junction bases with no gene match: 4. The CDR3, as DNA: TGCGCCAGCAGCTTGGAGGGACAGGATTCCGGGGAGCTGTTTTTT. This codes for CASSLEGQDSGELFF.

This clone was detected only once. V is TRBV5-6 and J is TRBJ2-5; D perhaps matches TRBD2 (5 bases). CDR1 is SGHDT and CDR2 is YYEEEE in the germline V gene. V lost 0 bases and J 5 bases, leaving 20 bases between the germline ends. The CDR3 has 17 residues. The CDR3 DNA reads TGTGCCAGCAGCTTGGCCCGGAGTCGAGGGCTCGGGGAGACCCAGTACTTC. Protein sequence: CASSLARSRGLGETQYF.

V and J are TRBV28 and TRBJ1-2; perhaps TRBD1 as D (5 bases). Trimming left V 6 bases short and J 1 base short, with 15 bases between. The length of the CDR3 is 15 residues. Germline lookup yields CDR1 MDHEN and CDR2 SYDVKM. This CDR3 reads CASSVPGRINYGYTF. CDR3 nucleotide sequence: TGTGCCAGCAGCGTACCGGGACGGATTAACTATGGCTACACCTTC.

This chain links TRBV7-2 with TRBJ2-7; 9 nucleotides match TRBD2. The junction had 8 bases not matched to a gene; V was cut back by 0 bases and J by 5 bases. Germline CDR1 is SGHTA and CDR2 is FQGNSA. This CDR3 is built from 16 residues. CDR3 DNA: TGTGCCAGCAGCTTAGCGGTAAGCGGGAGGTGGAACGAGCAGTACTTC. Residues: CASSLAVSGRWNEQYF.

Points on this clone: The sample holds other DNA sequences that translate to the same CDR3. This rearrangement joins TRBV5-1 to TRBJ2-3; TRBD2 aligns across 8 bases. The CDR3 covers 14 residues. The V gene's germline CDR1 is SGHRS and CDR2 YFSETQ. V lost 0 bases to trimming and J lost 3 bases; unmatched junction nucleotides: 0. CDR3 coding DNA: TGCGCCAGCAGCTTGGAGCGGGGGACAGATACGCAGTATTTT. Translation: CASSLERGTDTQYF.

This rearrangement joins TRBV28 to TRBJ2-3; TRBD2 matches at 8 bases. Germline V gives CDR1 MDHEN, CDR2 SYDVKM. The CDR3 extends over 16 amino acids. The junction had 11 bases not matched to a gene; V was cut back by 7 bases and J by 2 bases. The DNA for the CDR3 is TGTGCCAGCACCCTCGCCGGGGGGGGATTCACAGATACGCAGTATTTT. Translating it yields CASTLAGGGFTDTQYF.